Listed below are T cell receptor beta chains from one sample, sequenced in a study of prognosis after radiotherapy for stage I lung cancer. TCRdb used MiXCR to reprocess the multiplex PCR reads, holding one entry per CDR3 protein. Of fewer than 35,000 distinct CDR3 sequences listed, 40% to 60% are singletons. The input for sequencing was PBMCs, taken before or after stereotactic body radiation therapy (not recorded which). Source of these receptors: a donor over 45 with non-small cell lung cancer. Both conserved end residues are part of each CDR3. Fields, in order: J gene, V gene, clone size, D gene, CDR3 protein, CDR3 DNA. A D gene is named only where the DNA matches it firmly. Size is stated for part of the rows, as once, few or many counts, or as a class when the clone is expanded.

TRBJ2-3,TRBV4-3,many,TRBD2,CASSQASGGSDTQYF,TGCGCCAGCAGCCAAGCTAGCGGGGGCTCAGATACGCAGTATTTT
TRBJ1-1,TRBV14,NA,TRBD1,CASSRLRTGIGTEAFF,TGTGCCAGCAGCCGACTCCGGACAGGGATAGGCACTGAAGCTTTCTTT
TRBJ1-4,TRBV20-1,NA,TRBD1,CSARDEDRSGEKLFF,TGCAGTGCTAGAGATGAGGACAGGTCGGGGGAAAAACTGTTTTTT
TRBJ2-2,TRBV7-2,NA,NA,CASSTWPAPEGELFF,TGTGCCAGCAGCACCTGGCCTGCCCCGGAAGGGGAGCTGTTTTTT
TRBJ1-3,TRBV5-1,medium-sized,NA,CASSPLGQGQSNTIYF,TGCGCCAGCAGCCCTCTTGGGCAGGGTCAATCTAACACCATATATTTT
TRBJ1-2,TRBV2,NA,NA,CASMGQWDGYGYTF,TGTGCCAGCATGGGGCAGTGGGACGGCTATGGCTACACCTTC
TRBJ1-5,TRBV24-1,NA,NA,CATSDLKGGPNQPQHF,TGTGCCACCAGTGATTTAAAAGGAGGCCCTAATCAGCCCCAGCATTTT
TRBJ1-1,TRBV30,many,TRBD1,CALTGGAMRYTEAFF,TGTGCCTTGACAGGGGGCGCCATGAGGTACACTGAAGCTTTCTTT
TRBJ1-2,TRBV20-1,many,NA,CSASLSGRGYTF,TGCAGTGCTAGCCTATCCGGACGCGGCTACACCTTC
TRBJ2-2,TRBV12-3/TRBV12-4,medium-sized,NA,CASSPSGAGTGELFF,TGTGCCAGCAGTCCCTCGGGCGCGGGCACCGGGGAGCTGTTTTTT
TRBJ1-2,TRBV19,many,TRBD1,CASTWTGVRYGYTF,TGTGCCAGTACTTGGACAGGGGTACGGTATGGCTACACCTTC
TRBJ2-5,TRBV5-6,few,NA,CASSLSGETQYF,TGTGCCAGCAGCTTGTCGGGGGAGACCCAGTACTTC
TRBJ1-4,TRBV20-1,NA,NA,CSAMGHGREKLFF,TGCAGTGCCATGGGACACGGTCGTGAAAAACTGTTTTTT
TRBJ2-3,TRBV7-2,NA,TRBD2,CASSRGGSTDMQYF,TGTGCCAGCAGCCGGGGGGGCTCCACAGATATGCAGTATTTT
TRBJ2-7,TRBV7-3,NA,NA,CASSSGTGEQYF,TGTGCCAGCAGCTCGGGGACCGGCGAGCAGTACTTC